These 13 T cell receptor beta chains were all obtained from the same sample, sequenced in a study of cytomegalovirus exposure and HLA in healthy donors. The PCR made use of 60 Vbeta and 13 Jbeta primers. Sequenced by immunoSEQ multiplex PCR; TCRdb stores in-frame clones only, minus some. The sample records approximately 110,000 clones, just over 15% being singletons. Sequencing was carried out using PBMCs. These receptors were taken from a woman aged 18-35 years in good health and CMV-seronegative.

This clone was detected a few times. The chain carries TRBV5-1 and TRBJ2-1; 11 nucleotides agree with TRBD2. The germline gives CDR1 SGHRS, CDR2 YFSETQ. J lost 10 bases, V lost 4 bases, and 4 bases had no gene match. This CDR3 contains 13 residues. The CDR3 is CASSISGGVEQFF. In nucleotides, the CDR3 is TGCGCCAGCAGCATTAGCGGGGGGGTAGAGCAGTTCTTC.

The rearrangement joins TRBV7-9 to TRBJ2-1; D may be TRBD2 (6 bases). The CDR3 length is 18 residues. The germline CDR1 and CDR2 sequences are SEHNR and FQNEAQ (reference sequence). V was trimmed by 1 base and J by 8 bases, leaving 24 bases between them. The CDR3 DNA is TGTGCCAGCAGCTTAGTTGGCCCCGGAGGGAGCGCCGATTATGAGCAGTTCTTC. Translating gives CASSLVGPGGSADYEQFF.

This clone has a handful of counts. The V call is TRBV5-1, the J call TRBJ2-7; D perhaps matches TRBD2 (6 bases). V was clipped by 1 base and J by 5 bases, with 10 bases between them. The CDR3 length is 13 residues. In germline, CDR1 is SGHRS, CDR2 YFSETQ. The CDR3, as DNA: TGCGCCAGCAGCTTGACGCGGGGCAACGAGCAGTACTTC. Amino acid sequence: CASSLTRGNEQYF.

This clone occurred a few times. This chain connects TRBV27 to TRBJ1-3; D unclear. CDR1 is MNHEY, CDR2 SMNVEV, per germline (reference sequence). The CDR3 length is 13 residues. The V end lost 0 bases, the J end lost 4 bases, and 4 bases lay between the germline ends. This CDR3 reads CASSLSAGNTIYF. CDR3 coding DNA: TGTGCCAGCAGTTTATCGGCAGGAAACACCATATATTTT.

Concerning this clone: A much larger clone differs by one base, so this may be a read error. This sample includes further DNA sequences coding for the same CDR3. The rearrangement uses TRBV11-2 and TRBJ2-7; a possible D gene is TRBD1 (5 bases). This CDR3 is built from 13 residues. Germline lookup yields CDR1 SGHAT and CDR2 FQNNGV. V was trimmed by 1 base and J by 3 bases, leaving 7 bases between them. The CDR3, as DNA: TGTGCCAGCAGCTTAGGGGGCAGCTACGAGCAGTACTTC. Its protein is CASSLGGSYEQYF.

This clone was detected only a few times. Distinct nucleotide sequences in the sample also encode this CDR3. The chain recombines TRBV30 with TRBJ2-3; D call uncertain. V was pared by 0 bases and J by 1 base, with 5 bases between. CDR3 length: 13 amino acids. The germline gives CDR1 GTSNPN, CDR2 SVGIG (reference sequence). The CDR3 DNA follows: TGTGCCTGGAGTGTACCAGGCACAGATACGCAGTATTTT. Translating gives CAWSVPGTDTQYF.

The chain has TRBV9 and TRBJ1-3; no clear D gene. The CDR3 contains 11 residues. The ends were cut back, 3 bases at V and 7 bases at J, with 5 bases in the middle. Per germline, CDR1 SGDLS and CDR2 YYNGEE. CDR3: CASSDENTIYF. CDR3 nucleotides: TGTGCCAGCAGCGACGAGAACACCATATATTTT.

This clone was detected only a few times. This chain joins TRBV28 and TRBJ2-2; D is possibly TRBD2 (5 bases). Trimming took off 3 bases at V and 8 bases at J, with 13 bases between the two ends. This CDR3 comprises 14 residues. Germline V gene lookup returns CDR1 MDHEN and CDR2 SYDVKM. Here the CDR3 reads CASSLGRRSGELFF. CDR3 bases: TGTGCCAGCAGTTTGGGCCGGAGGTCGGGGGAGCTGTTTTTT.

This clone came up a few times. This chain uses TRBV11-2 with TRBJ2-1; TRBD2 matches 8 bases. The V and J ends lost 2 bases and 2 bases, in that order; junction bases with no gene match: 5. The CDR3 is 16 amino acids. Germline CDR1 and CDR2: SGHAT and FQNNGV. In DNA form, the CDR3 reads TGTGCCAGCAGCTTATACGCGGGAGGCCCCTACAATGAGCAGTTCTTC. Encoded protein: CASSLYAGGPYNEQFF.

The chain couples TRBV6-5 to TRBJ2-3; D ambiguous. V was pared by 5 bases and J by 3 bases, with 9 bases between. Germline V gene data show CDR1 as MNHEY and CDR2 as SVGAGI. The CDR3 totals 13 residues. CDR3 DNA: TGTGCCAGCAGTCTCCACGGGACAGATACGCAGTATTTT. Amino acid sequence: CASSLHGTDTQYF.

The V and J genes are TRBV6-5 and TRBJ1-6; D is unresolved. CDR3 size: 11 residues. V lost 8 bases to trimming and J lost 15 bases, with 14 bases between them. CDR1 and CDR2 from the germline V gene are MNHEY and SVGAGI. Here the CDR3 reads CASASGSGLHF. CDR3 coding DNA: TGTGCCAGCGCCTCGGGGTCGGGCCTCCACTTT.

This chain connects TRBV14 to TRBJ2-1; TRBD2 agrees at 9 bases. In germline, CDR1 is SGHDN, CDR2 FVKESK. The CDR3 is 18 residues long. Trimming took 4 bases from V and 0 from J; bases not matched to a gene: 10. CDR3 in amino acids: CASSRNPGLAFSYNEQFF. CDR3 sequence (DNA): TGTGCCAGCAGCCGAAACCCGGGACTAGCTTTCTCCTACAATGAGCAGTTCTTC.

This chain connects TRBV6-5 to TRBJ1-5; D is unresolved. The CDR3 sequence is 15 residues long. Trimming stripped 0 bases from V and 3 bases from J, with 9 bases between. Germline V gene data show CDR1 as MNHEY and CDR2 as SVGAGI. The CDR3, as DNA: TGTGCCAGCAGTTACTCGACGGAGAACAATCAGCCCCAGCATTTT. Protein: CASSYSTENNQPQHF.